This T cell receptor beta chain emerged from a study of shared clonotypes between healthy human individuals. For the study at large: Three plates each covered CD4 naive and memory; CD8 naive two, CD8 memory one. Whole-study results and caveats: The study found about 5% of naive CD4 clonotypes shared across a few donors.

The repertoire was sequenced with immunoSEQ multiplex PCR; TCRdb's copy has only in-frame clones and lacks some. The data contain 1,500,000 or so clones, roughly 95% of them singletons. This CDR3 is built from 12 residues. The V gene's germline CDR1 is LNHDA and CDR2 SQIVND (reference sequence). V lost 5 bases, J lost 6 bases, and 8 bases lay in between. In the case of this clone: Antigen unknown.

Sample: naive CD4+ T cells sorted from blood. Subset defined: CD45RA+ positively selected. The TCR was taken from a man aged 25-45 years in good health. V and J are TRBV19 and TRBJ2-4; D is unclear. CDR3 nucleotides: TGTGCCAGTAGTCTGGGCGGAAACATTCAGTACTTC. Translated, it gives CASSLGGNIQYF.